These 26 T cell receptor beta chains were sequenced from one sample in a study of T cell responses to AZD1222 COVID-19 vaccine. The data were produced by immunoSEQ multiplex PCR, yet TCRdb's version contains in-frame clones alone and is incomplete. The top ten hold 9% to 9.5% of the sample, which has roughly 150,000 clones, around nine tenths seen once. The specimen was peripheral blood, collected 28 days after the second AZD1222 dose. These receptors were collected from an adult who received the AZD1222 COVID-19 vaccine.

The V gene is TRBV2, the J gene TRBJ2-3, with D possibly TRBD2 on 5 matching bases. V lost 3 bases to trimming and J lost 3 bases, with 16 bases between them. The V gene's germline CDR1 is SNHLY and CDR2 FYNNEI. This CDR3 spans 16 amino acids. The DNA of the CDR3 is TGTGCCAGCAGTGACCCGAGGGTAGGAGGTACAGATACGCAGTATTTT. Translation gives CASSDPRVGGTDTQYF.

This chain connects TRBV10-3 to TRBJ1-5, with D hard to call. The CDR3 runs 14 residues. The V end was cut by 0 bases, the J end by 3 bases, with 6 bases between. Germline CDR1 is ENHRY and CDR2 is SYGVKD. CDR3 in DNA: TGTGCCATCAGTGAGTCCTGGACCAATCAGCCCCAGCATTTT. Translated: CAISESWTNQPQHF.

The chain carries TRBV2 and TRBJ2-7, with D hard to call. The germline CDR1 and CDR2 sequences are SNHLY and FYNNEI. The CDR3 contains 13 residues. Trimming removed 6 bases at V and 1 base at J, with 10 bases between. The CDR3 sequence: CASRPDGSYEQYF. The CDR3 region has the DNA TGTGCCAGCAGACCAGACGGATCCTACGAGCAGTACTTC.

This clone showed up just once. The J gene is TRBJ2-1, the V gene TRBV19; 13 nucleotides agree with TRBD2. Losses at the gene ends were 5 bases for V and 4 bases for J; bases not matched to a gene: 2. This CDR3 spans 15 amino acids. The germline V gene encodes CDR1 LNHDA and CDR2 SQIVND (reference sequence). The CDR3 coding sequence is TGTGCCAGTAGTCCGGGACTAGCGGGATACAATGAGCAGTTCTTC. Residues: CASSPGLAGYNEQFF.

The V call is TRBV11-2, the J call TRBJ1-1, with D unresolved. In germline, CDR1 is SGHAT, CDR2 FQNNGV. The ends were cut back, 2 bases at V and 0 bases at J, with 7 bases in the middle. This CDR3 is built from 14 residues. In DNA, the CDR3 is TGTGCCAGCAGCTTAAATCGGCTGAACACTGAAGCTTTCTTT. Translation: CASSLNRLNTEAFF.

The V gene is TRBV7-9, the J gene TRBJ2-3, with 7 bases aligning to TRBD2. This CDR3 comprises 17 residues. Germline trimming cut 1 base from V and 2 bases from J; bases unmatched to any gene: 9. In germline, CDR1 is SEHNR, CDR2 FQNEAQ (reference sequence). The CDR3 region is CASSLGRGSWVTDTQYF. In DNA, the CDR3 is TGTGCCAGCAGCTTAGGGCGCGGGAGCTGGGTCACAGATACGCAGTATTTT.

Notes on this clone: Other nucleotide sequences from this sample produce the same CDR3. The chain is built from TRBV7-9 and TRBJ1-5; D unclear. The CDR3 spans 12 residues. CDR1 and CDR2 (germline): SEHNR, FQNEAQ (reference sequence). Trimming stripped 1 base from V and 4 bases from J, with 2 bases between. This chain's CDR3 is CASSLGNQPQHF. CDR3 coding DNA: TGTGCCAGCAGCTTAGGGAATCAGCCCCAGCATTTT. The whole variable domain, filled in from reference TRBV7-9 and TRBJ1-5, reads DTGVSQNPRHKITKRGQNVTFRCDPISEHNRLYWYRQTLGQGPEFLTYFQNEAQLEKSRLLSDRFSAERPKGSFSTLEIQRTEQGDSAMYLCASSLGNQPQHFGDGTRLSIL.

The CDR3 spells CASGLGDLGGDYGYTF. The DNA for the CDR3 is TGTGCTAGTGGTTTGGGCGATCTGGGGGGGGACTATGGCTACACCTTC. This chain links TRBV12-5 with TRBJ1-2; the D gene is possibly TRBD1 (5 bases). The CDR3 is made up of 16 amino acids. V shed 1 base and J shed 3 bases, with 15 bases lying between them. Germline assignment: CDR1 LGHNT and CDR2 FRNRAP.

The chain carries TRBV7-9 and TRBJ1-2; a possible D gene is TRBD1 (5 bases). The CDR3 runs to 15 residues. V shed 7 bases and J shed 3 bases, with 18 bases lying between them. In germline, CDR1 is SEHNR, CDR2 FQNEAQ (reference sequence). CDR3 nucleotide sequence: TGTGCCAGCACCAAACCAGGGAGCGTGGACTATGGCTACACCTTC. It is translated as CASTKPGSVDYGYTF.

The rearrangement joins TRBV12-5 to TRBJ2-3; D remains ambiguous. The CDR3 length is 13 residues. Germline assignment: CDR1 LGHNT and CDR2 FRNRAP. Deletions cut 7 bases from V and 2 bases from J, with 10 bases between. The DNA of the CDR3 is TGTGCTAGTGCTCCTCGTAACACAGATACGCAGTATTTT. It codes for CASAPRNTDTQYF.

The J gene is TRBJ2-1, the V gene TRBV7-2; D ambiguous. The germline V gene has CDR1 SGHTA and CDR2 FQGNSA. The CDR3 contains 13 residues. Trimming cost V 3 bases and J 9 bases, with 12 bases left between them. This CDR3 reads CASSFSTRGEQFF. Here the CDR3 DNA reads TGTGCCAGCAGCTTCTCCACGCGAGGTGAGCAGTTCTTC.

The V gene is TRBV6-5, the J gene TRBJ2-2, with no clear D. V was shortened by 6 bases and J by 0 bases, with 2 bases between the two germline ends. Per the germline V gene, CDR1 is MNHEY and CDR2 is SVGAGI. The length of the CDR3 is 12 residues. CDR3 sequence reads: CASSSNTGELFF. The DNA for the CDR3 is TGTGCCAGCAGCTCGAACACCGGGGAGCTGTTTTTT.

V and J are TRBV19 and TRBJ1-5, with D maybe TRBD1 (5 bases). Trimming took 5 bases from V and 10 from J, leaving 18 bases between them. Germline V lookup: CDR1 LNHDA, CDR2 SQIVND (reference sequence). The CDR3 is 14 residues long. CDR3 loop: CASSHGGRRRPQHF. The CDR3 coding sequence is TGTGCCAGTAGTCACGGGGGACGTCGAAGACCCCAGCATTTT.

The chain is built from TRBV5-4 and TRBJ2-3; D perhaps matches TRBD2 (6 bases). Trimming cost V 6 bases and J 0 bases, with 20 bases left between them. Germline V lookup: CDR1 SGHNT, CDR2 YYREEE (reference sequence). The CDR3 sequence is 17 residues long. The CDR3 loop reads CASILRGGGISTDTQYF. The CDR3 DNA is TGTGCCAGCATCCTGCGAGGAGGCGGGATCAGCACAGATACGCAGTATTTT.

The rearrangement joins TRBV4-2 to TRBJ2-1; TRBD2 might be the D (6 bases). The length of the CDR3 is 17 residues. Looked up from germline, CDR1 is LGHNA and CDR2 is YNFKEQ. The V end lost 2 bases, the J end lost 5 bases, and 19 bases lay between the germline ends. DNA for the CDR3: TGTGCCAGCAGCCAAAAAAGTGGGGGACTTACGGACAATGAGCAGTTCTTC. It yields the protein CASSQKSGGLTDNEQFF.

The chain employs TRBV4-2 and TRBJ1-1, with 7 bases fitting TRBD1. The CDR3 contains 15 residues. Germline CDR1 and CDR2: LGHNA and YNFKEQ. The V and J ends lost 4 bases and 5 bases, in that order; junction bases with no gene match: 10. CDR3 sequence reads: CASSLIDRDLTEAFF. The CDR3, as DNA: TGTGCCAGCAGCCTAATAGACAGGGATTTAACTGAAGCTTTCTTT.

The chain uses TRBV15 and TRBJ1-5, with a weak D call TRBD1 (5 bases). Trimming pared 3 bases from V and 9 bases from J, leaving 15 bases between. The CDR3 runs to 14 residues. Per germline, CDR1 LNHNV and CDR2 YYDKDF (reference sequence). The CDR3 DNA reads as TGTGCCACCAGCAGCGGACATGCCGCCTGGCCCCAGCATTTT. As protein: CATSSGHAAWPQHF. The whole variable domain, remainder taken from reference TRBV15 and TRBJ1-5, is DAMVIQNPRYQVTQFGKPVTLSCSQTLNHNVMYWYQQKSSQAPKLLFHYYDKDFNNEADTPDNFQSRRPNTSFCFLDIRSPGLGDTAMYLCATSSGHAAWPQHFGDGTRLSIL.

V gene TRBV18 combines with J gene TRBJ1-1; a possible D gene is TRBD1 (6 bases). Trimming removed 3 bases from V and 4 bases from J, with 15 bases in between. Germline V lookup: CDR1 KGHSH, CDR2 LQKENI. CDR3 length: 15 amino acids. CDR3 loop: CASSPPPRTVTEAFF. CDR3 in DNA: TGTGCCAGCTCACCGCCTCCAAGGACAGTCACTGAAGCTTTCTTT.

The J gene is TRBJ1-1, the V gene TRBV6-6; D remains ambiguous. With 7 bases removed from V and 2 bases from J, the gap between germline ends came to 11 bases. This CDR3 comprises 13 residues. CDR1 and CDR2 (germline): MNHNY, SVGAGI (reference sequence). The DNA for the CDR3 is TGTGCCAGCAATCAGCAGATCAACACTGAAGCTTTCTTT. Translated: CASNQQINTEAFF.

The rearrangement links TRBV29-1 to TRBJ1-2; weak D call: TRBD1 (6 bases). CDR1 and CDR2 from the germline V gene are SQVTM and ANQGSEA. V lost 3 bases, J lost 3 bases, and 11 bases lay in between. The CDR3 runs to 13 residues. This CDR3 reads CSVDKAGDYGYTF. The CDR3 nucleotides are TGCAGCGTTGATAAGGCAGGGGACTATGGCTACACCTTC.

The CDR3: CASADSSYNSPLHF. The CDR3 DNA is TGTGCCAGTGCGGACAGCTCCTATAATTCACCCCTCCACTTT. The gene calls are TRBV25-1 and TRBJ1-6, with D perhaps TRBD1 (6 bases). Per germline, CDR1 MGHDK and CDR2 SYGVNS. Trimming shortened V by 9 bases and J by 0 bases, and 9 bases separated the two germline ends. CDR3 length equals 14 residues.

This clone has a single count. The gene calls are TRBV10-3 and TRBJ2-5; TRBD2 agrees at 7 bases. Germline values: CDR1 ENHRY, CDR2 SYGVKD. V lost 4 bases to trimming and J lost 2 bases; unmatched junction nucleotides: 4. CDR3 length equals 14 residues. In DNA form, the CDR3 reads TGTGCCATCAGTGCTAGCGGCGTTCAAGAGACCCAGTACTTC. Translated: CAISASGVQETQYF.

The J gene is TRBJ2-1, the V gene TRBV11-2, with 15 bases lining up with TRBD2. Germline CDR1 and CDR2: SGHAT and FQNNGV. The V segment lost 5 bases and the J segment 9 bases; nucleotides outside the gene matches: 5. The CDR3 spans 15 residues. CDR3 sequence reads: CASSRTSGRASEQFF. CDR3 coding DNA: TGTGCCAGCAGCAGGACTAGCGGGAGGGCCTCTGAGCAGTTCTTC.

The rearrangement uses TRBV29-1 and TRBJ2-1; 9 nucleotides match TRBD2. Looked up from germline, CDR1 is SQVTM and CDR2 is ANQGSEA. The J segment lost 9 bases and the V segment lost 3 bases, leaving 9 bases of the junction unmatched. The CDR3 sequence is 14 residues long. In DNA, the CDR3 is TGCAGCGTTGAGGGGAGACTAGCGGTGGGTGAGCAGTTCTTC. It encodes CSVEGRLAVGEQFF.

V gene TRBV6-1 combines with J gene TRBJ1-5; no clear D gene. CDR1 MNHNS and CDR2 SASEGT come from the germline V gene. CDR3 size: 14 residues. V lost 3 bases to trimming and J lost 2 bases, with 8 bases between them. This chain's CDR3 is CASSEQTGNQPQHF. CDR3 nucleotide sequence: TGTGCCAGCAGTGAGCAGACGGGCAATCAGCCCCAGCATTTT.

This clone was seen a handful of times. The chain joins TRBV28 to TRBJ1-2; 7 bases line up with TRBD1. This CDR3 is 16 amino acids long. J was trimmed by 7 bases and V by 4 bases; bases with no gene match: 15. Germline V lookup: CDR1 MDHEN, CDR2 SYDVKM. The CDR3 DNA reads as TGTGCCAGCAGTTCAACACAGGGGTGGGGGGCGAGTGGCTACACCTTC. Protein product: CASSSTQGWGASGYTF.